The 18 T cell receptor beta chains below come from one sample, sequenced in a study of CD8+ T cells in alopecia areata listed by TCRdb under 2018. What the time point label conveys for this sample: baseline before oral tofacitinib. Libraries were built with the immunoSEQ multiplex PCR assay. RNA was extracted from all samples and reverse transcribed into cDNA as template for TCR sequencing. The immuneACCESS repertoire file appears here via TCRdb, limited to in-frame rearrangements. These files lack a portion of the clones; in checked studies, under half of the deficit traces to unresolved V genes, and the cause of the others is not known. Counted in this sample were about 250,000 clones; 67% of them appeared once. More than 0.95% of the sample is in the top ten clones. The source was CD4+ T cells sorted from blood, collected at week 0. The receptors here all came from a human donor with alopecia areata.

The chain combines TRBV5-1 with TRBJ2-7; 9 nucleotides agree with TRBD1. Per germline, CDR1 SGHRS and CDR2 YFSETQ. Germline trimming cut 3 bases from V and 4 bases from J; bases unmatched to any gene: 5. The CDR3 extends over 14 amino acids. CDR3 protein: CASSYRDRVYEQYF. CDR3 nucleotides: TGCGCCAGCAGCTACCGGGACAGGGTGTACGAGCAGTACTTC.

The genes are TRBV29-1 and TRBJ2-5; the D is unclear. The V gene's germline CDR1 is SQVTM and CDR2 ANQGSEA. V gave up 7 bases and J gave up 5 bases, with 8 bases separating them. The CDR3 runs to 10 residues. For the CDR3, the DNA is TGCAGCGCAACGGTGGAGACCCAGTACTTC. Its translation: CSATVETQYF.

The CDR3 DNA reads as TGTGCAAGTCGCTCGCGGGGGGGGCTCAGGGCAGATACGCAGTATTTT. It specifies CASRSRGGLRADTQYF. The V gene is TRBV12-2, the J gene TRBJ2-3; the D segment call TRBD2 is taken from the table without a DNA check. TRBV12-2 has pseudogene status. The CDR3 sequence is 16 residues long.

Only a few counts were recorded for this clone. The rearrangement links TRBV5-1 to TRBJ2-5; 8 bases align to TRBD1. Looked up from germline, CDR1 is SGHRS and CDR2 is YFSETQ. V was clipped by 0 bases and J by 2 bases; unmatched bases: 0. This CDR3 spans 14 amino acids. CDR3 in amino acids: CASSLGDRQETQYF. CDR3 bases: TGCGCCAGCAGCTTGGGGGACAGGCAAGAGACCCAGTACTTC.

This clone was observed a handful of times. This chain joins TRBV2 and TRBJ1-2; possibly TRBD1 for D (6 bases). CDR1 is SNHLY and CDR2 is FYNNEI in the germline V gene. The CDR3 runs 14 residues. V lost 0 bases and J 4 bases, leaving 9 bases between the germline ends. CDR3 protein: CASSEADSLYGYTF. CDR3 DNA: TGTGCCAGCAGTGAAGCGGACAGCCTCTATGGCTACACCTTC.

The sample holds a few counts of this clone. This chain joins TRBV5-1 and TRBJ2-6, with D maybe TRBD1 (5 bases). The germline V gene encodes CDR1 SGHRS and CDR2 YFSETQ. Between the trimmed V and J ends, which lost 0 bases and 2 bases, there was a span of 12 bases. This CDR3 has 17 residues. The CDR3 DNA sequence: TGCGCCAGCAGCTTGGCCCCAGGGTTAACTGGGGCCAACGTCCTGACTTTC. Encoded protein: CASSLAPGLTGANVLTF. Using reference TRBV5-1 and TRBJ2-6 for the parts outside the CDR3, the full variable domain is KAGVTQTPRYLIKTRGQQVTLSCSPISGHRSVSWYQQTPGQGLQFLFEYFSETQRNKGNFPGRFSGRQFSNSRSEMNVSTLELGDSALYLCASSLAPGLTGANVLTFGAGSRLTVL.

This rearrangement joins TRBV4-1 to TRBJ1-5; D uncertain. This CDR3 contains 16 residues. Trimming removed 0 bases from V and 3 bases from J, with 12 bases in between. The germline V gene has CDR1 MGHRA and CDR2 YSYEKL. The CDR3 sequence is CASSQEQDIPNQPQHF. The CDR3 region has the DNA TGCGCCAGCAGCCAAGAACAAGACATACCCAATCAGCCCCAGCATTTT.

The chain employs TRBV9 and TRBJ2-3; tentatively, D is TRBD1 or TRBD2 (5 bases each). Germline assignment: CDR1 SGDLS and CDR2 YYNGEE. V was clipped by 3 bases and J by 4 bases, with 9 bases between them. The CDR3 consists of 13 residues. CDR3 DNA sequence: TGTGCCAGCAGCGAGTGGGGACCAGATACGCAGTATTTT. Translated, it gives CASSEWGPDTQYF.

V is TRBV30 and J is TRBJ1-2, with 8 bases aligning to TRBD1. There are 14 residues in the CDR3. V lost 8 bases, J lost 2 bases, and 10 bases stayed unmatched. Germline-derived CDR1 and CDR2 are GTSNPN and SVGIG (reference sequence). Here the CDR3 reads CAELHGQGNYGYTF. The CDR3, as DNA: TGTGCCGAACTACACGGACAGGGAAACTATGGCTACACCTTC. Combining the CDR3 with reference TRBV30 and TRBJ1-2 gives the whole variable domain SQTIHQWPATLVQPVGSPLSLECTVEGTSNPNLYWYRQAAGRGLQLLFYSVGIGQISSEVPQNLSASRPQDRQFILSSKKLLLSDSGFYLCAELHGQGNYGYTFGSGTRLTVV.

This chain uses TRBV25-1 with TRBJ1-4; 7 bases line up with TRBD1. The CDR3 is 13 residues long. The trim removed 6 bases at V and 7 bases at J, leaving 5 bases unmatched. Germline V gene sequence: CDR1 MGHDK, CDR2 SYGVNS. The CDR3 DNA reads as TGTGCCAGCAGCCCACAGGGGACTGAAAAACTGTTTTTT. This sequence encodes CASSPQGTEKLFF.

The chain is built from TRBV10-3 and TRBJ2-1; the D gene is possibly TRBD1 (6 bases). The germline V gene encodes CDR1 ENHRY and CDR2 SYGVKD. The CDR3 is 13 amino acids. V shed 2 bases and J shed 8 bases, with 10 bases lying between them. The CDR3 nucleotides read TGTGCCATCAGTGAGGCGGACAGTTATGAGCAGTTCTTC. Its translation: CAISEADSYEQFF.

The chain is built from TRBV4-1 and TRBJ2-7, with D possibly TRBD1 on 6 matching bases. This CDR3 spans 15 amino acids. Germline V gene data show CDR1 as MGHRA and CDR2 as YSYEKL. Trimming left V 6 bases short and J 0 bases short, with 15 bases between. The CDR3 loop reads CASSLDRLSSYEQYF. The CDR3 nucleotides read TGCGCCAGCAGTCTTGACAGGTTGAGCTCCTACGAGCAGTACTTC.

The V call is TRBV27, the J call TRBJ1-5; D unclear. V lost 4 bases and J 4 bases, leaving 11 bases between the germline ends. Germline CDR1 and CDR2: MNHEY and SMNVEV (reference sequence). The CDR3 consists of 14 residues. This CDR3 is CASSSQAGNQPQHF. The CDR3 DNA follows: TGTGCCAGCAGTTCCCAGGCGGGGAATCAGCCCCAGCATTTT.

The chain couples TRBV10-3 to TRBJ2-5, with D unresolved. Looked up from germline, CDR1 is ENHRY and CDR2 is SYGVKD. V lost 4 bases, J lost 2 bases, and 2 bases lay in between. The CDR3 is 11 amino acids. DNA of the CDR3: TGTGCCATCAGTGCTCAAGAGACCCAGTACTTC. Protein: CAISAQETQYF.

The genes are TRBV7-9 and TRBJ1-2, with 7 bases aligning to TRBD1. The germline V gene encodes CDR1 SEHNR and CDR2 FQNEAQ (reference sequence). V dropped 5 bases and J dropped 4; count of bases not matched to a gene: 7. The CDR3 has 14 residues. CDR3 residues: CASSPTTGVYGYTF. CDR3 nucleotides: TGTGCCAGCAGCCCAACAACAGGGGTCTATGGCTACACCTTC.

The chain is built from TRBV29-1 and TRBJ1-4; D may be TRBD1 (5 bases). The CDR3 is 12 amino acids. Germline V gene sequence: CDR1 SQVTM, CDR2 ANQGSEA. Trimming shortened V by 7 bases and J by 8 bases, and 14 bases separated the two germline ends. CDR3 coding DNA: TGCAGCGCCTCGGGGGGAGGAGAAAAACTGTTTTTT. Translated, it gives CSASGGGEKLFF.

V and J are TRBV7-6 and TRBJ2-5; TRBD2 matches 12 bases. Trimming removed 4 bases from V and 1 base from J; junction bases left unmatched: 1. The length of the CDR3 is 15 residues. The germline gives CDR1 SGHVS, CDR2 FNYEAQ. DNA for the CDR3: TGTGCCAGCAGCTCACTAGCGGGGGGCCAAGAGACCCAGTACTTC. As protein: CASSSLAGGQETQYF.

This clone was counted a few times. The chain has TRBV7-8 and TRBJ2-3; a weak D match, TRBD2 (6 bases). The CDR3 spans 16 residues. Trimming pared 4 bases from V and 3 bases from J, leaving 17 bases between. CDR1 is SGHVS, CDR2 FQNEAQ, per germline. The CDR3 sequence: CASSSTPLGGTDTQYF. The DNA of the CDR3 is TGTGCCAGCAGCTCGACTCCTTTGGGGGGAACAGATACGCAGTATTTT. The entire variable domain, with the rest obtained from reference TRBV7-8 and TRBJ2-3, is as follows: GAGVSQSPRYKVAKRGQDVALRCDPISGHVSLFWYQQALGQGPEFLTYFQNEAQLDKSGLPSDRFFAERPEGSVSTLKIQRTQQEDSAVYLCASSSTPLGGTDTQYFGPGTRLTVL.